This T cell receptor beta chain was recorded in a study of blood T cell repertoires in COVID-19. Sequencing used immunoSEQ multiplex PCR; TCRdb keeps in-frame clones, though not all of them. Of under 100,000 clones detected, around 87% appear once; the ten largest clones hold approximately 17%. V dropped 6 bases and J dropped 8; count of bases not matched to a gene: 7. The CDR3 totals 14 residues. Germline assignment: CDR1 SNHLY and CDR2 FYNNEI. The J gene is TRBJ1-4, the V gene TRBV2; 9 nucleotides match TRBD1. The sequenced sample was peripheral blood. The receptor was isolated from a human donor in a cohort sampled during active COVID-19. In nucleotides, the CDR3 is TGTGCCAGCAGCACTGGGACAGGGAACGAAAAACTGTTTTTT. This sequence encodes CASSTGTGNEKLFF.